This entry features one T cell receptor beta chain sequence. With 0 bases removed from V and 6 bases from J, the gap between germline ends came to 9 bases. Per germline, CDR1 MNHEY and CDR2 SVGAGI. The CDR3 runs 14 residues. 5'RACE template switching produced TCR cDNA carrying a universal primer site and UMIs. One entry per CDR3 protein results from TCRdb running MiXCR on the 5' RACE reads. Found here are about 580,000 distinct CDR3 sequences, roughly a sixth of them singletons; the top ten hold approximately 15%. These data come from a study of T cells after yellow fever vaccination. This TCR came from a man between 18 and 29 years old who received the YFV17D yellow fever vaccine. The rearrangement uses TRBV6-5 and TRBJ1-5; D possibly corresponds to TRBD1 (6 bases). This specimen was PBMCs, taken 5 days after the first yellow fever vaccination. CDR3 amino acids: CASSYSQGRQPQHF. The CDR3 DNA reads TGTGCCAGCAGTTACTCCCAGGGGCGTCAGCCCCAGCATTTT.